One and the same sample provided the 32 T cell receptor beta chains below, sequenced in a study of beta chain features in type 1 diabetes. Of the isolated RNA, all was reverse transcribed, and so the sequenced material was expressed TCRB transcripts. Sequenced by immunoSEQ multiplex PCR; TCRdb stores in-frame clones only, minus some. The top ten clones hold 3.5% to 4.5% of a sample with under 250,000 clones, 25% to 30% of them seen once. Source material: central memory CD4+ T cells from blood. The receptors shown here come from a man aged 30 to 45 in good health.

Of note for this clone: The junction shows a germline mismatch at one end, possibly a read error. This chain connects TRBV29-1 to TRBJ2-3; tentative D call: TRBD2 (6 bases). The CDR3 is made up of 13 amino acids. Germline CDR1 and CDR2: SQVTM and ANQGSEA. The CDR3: CSVEGTSTDTQYF. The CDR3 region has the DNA TGCAGCGTCGAAGGGACTAGCACAGATACGCAGTATTTT.

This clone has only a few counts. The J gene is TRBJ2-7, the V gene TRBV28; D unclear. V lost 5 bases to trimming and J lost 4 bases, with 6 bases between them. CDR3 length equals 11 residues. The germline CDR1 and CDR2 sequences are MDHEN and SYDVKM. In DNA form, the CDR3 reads TGTGCCAGCAGTCTTGTTTACGAGCAGTACTTC. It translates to CASSLVYEQYF.

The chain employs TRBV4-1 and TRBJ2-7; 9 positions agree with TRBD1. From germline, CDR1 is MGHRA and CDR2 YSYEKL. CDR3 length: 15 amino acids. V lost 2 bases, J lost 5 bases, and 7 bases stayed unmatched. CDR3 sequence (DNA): TGCGCCAGCAGCCAATCCGGGACAGGGTTTAACGAGCAGTACTTC. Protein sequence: CASSQSGTGFNEQYF.

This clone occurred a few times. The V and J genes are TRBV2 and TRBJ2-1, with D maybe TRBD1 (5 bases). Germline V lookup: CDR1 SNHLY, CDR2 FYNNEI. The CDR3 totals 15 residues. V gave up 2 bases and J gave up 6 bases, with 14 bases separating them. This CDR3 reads CASSEMGSQGNEQFF. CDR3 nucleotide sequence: TGTGCCAGCAGTGAAATGGGGTCCCAGGGCAATGAGCAGTTCTTC.

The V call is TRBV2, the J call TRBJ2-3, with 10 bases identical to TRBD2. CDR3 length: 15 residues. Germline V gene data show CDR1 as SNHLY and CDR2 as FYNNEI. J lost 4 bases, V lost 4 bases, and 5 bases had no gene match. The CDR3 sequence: CASSGRLAGADTQYF. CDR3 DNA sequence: TGTGCCAGCAGTGGTAGACTAGCGGGCGCAGATACGCAGTATTTT.

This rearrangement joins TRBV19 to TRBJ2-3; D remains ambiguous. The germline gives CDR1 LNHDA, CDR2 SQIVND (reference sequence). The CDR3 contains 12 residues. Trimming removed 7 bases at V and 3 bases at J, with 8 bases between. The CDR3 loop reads CASKDLTDTQYF. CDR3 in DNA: TGTGCCAGTAAAGATCTGACAGATACGCAGTATTTT.

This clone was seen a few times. CDR3 amino acids: CASSLRRESYNEQFF. The CDR3 DNA reads TGTGCCAGCAGCTTACGGCGGGAGTCCTACAATGAGCAGTTCTTC. The chain is built from TRBV7-2 and TRBJ2-1; TRBD2 matches 7 bases. The germline CDR1 and CDR2 sequences are SGHTA and FQGNSA. CDR3 length: 15 amino acids. V shed 2 bases and J 1 base; nucleotides not matched to a gene: 2.

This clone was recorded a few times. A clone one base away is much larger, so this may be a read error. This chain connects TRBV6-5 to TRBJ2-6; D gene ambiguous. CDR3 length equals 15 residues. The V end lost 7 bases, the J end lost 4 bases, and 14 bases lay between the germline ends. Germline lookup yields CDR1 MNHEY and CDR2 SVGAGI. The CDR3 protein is CASKGFVAGANVLTF. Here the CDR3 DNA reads TGTGCCAGCAAGGGCTTCGTGGCCGGGGCCAACGTCCTGACTTTC.

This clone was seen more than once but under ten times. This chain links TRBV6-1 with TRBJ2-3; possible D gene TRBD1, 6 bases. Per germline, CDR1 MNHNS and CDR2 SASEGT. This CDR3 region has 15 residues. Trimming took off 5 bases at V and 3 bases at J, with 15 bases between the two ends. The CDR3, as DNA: TGTGCCAGCAGTTGGAACAGGGAAAGGACAGATACGCAGTATTTT. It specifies CASSWNRERTDTQYF.

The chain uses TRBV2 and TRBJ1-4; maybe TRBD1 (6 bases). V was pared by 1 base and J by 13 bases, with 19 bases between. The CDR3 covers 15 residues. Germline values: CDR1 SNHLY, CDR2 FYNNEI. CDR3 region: CASSEGGQCIGRLFF. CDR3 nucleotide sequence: TGTGCCAGCAGTGAAGGCGGACAGTGTATAGGGAGACTGTTTTTT.

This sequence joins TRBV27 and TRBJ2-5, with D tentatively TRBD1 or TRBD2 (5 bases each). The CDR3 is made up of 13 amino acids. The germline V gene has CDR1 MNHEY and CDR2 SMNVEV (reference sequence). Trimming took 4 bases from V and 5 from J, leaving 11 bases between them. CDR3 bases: TGTGCCAGCAGTTCGGGGCGACGGGAGACCCAGTACTTC. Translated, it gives CASSSGRRETQYF.

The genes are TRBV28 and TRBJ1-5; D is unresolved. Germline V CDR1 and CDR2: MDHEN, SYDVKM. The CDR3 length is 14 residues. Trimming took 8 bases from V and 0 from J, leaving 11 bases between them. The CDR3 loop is CASRGGFSNQPQHF. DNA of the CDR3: TGTGCCAGCCGCGGCGGGTTTAGCAATCAGCCCCAGCATTTT.

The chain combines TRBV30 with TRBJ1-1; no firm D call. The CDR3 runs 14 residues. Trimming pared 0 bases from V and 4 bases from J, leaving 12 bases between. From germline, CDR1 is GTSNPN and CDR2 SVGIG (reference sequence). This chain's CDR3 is CAWSVKGPGTEAFF. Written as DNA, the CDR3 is TGTGCCTGGAGTGTTAAGGGCCCGGGCACTGAAGCTTTCTTT.

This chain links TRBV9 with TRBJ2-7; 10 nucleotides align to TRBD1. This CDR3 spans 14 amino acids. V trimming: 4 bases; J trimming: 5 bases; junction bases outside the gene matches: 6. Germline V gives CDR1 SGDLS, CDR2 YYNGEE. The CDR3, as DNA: TGTGCCAGCAGCATAACCGGGACAGGGGACGAGCAGTACTTC. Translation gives CASSITGTGDEQYF.

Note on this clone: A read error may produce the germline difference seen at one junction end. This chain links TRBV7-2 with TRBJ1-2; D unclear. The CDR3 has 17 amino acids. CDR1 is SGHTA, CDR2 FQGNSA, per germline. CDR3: CACSLVAGRKDNYGYTF. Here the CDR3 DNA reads TGTGCCTGCAGCTTAGTGGCAGGCCGGAAGGATAACTATGGCTACACCTTC. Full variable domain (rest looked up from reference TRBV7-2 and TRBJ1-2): GAGVSQSPSNKVTEKGKDVELRCDPISGHTALYWYRQSLGQGLEFLIYFQGNSAPDKSGLPSDRFSAERTGGSVSTLTIQRTQQEDSAVYLCACSLVAGRKDNYGYTFGSGTRLTVV.

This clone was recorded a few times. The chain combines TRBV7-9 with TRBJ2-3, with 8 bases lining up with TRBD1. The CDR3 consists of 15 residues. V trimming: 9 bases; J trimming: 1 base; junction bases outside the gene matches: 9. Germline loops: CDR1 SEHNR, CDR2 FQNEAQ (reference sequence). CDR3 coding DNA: TGTGCCAGTGTATTAAGGACAGGGCGCACAGATACGCAGTATTTT. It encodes CASVLRTGRTDTQYF.

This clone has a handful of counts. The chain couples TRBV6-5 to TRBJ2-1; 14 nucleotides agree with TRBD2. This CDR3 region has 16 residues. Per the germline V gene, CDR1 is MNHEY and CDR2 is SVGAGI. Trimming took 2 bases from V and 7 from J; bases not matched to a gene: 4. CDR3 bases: TGTGCCAGCAGTTACGGAGGGACTAGCGGGAGTAATGAGCAGTTCTTC. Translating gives CASSYGGTSGSNEQFF.

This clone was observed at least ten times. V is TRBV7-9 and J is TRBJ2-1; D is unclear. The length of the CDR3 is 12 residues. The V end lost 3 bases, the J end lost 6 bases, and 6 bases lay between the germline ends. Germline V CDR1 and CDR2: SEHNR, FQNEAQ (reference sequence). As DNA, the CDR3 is TGTGCCAGCAGCTTCGGCCCCAATGAGCAGTTCTTC. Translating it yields CASSFGPNEQFF.

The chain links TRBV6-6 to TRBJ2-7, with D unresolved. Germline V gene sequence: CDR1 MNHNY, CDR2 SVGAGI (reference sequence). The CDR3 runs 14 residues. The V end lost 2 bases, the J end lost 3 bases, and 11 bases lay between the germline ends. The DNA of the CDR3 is TGTGCCAGCAGTTACGATGGCAGGAACTACGAGCAGTACTTC. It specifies CASSYDGRNYEQYF.

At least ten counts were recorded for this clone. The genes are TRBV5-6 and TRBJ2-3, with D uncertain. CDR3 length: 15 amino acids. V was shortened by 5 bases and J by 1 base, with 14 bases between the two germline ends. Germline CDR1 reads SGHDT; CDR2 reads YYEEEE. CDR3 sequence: CASSYSSDRTDTQYF. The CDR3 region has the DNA TGTGCCAGCAGTTATTCCAGCGACCGCACAGATACGCAGTATTTT.

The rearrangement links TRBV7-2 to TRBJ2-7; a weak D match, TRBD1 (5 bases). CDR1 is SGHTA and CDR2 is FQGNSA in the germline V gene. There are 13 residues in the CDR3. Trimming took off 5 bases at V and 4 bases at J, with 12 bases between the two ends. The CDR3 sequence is CASSPGRVYEQYF. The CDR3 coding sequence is TGTGCCAGCAGCCCCGGCAGGGTGTACGAGCAGTACTTC.

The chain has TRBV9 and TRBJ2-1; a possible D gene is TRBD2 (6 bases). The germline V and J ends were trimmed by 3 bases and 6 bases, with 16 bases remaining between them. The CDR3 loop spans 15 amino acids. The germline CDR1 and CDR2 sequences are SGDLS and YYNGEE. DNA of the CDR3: TGTGCCAGCAGCGCTAGCTGGATGGGGGGCAATGAGCAGTTCTTC. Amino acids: CASSASWMGGNEQFF.

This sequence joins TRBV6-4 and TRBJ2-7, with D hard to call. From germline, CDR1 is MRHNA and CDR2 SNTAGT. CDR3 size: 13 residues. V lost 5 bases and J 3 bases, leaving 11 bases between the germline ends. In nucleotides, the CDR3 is TGTGCCAGCAGTTCGGTCCACGGCTACGAGCAGTACTTC. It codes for CASSSVHGYEQYF.

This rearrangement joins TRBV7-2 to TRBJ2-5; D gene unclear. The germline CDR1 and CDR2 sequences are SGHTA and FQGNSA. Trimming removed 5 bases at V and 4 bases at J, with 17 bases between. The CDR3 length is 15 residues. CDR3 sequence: CASSPRAAVRETQYF. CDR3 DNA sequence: TGTGCCAGCAGCCCAAGAGCTGCCGTTCGAGAGACCCAGTACTTC.

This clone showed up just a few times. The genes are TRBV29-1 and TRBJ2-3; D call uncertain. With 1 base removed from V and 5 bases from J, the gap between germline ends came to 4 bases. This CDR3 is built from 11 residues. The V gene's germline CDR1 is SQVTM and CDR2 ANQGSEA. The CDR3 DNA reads TGCAGCGTTGAAGGCGTAGATACGCAGTATTTT. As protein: CSVEGVDTQYF.

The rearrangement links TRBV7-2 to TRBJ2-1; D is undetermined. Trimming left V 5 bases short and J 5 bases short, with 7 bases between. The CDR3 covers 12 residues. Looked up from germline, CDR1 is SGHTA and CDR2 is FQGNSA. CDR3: CASSVRNNEQFF. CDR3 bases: TGTGCCAGCAGCGTCAGGAACAATGAGCAGTTCTTC. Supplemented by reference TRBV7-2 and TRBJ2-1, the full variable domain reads GAGVSQSPSNKVTEKGKDVELRCDPISGHTALYWYRQSLGQGLEFLIYFQGNSAPDKSGLPSDRFSAERTGGSVSTLTIQRTQQEDSAVYLCASSVRNNEQFFGPGTRLTVL.

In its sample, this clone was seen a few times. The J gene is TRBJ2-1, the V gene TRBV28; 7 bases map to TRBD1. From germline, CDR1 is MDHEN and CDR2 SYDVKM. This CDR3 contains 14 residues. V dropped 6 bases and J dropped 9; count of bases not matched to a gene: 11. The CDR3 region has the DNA TGTGCCAGCAGCTTGACAGGGTCGGCTAGTGAGCAGTTCTTC. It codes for CASSLTGSASEQFF.

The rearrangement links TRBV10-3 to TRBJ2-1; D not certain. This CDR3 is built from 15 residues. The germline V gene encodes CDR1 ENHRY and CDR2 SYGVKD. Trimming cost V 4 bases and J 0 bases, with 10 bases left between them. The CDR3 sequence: CAISGDASSYNEQFF. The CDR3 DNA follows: TGTGCCATCAGTGGGGATGCGAGCTCCTACAATGAGCAGTTCTTC.

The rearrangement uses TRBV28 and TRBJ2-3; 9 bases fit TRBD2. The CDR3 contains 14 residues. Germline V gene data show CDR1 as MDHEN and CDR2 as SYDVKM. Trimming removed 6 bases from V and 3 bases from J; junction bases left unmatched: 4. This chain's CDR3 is CASSRSGSTDTQYF. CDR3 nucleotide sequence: TGTGCCAGCAGCCGTAGCGGGAGTACAGATACGCAGTATTTT.

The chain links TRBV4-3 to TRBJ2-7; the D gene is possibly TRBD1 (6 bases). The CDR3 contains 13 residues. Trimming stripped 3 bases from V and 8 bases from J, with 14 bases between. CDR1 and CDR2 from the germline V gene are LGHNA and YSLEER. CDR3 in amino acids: CASSQQWTAQQYF. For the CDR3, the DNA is TGCGCCAGCAGCCAGCAATGGACAGCTCAGCAGTACTTC.

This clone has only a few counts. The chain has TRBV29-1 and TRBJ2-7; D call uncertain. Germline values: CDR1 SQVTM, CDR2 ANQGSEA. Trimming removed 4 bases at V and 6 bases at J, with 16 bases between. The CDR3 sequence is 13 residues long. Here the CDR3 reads CSVGRSSRAEQYF. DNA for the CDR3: TGCAGCGTTGGGCGGTCTAGTCGGGCCGAGCAGTACTTC.

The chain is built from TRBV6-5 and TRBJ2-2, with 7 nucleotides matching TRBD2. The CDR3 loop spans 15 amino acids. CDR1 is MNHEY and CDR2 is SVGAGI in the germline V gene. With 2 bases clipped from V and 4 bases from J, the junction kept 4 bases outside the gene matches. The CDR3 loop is CASSYRGGSTGELFF. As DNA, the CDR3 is TGTGCCAGCAGTTACAGGGGCGGGAGCACCGGGGAGCTGTTTTTT.